These T cell receptor beta chains were read from a single sample in a study of blood T cell repertoires in COVID-19. Clones were read by immunoSEQ multiplex PCR, and TCRdb kept only the in-frame ones, dropping some. Among fewer than 400,000 clones listed, under 90% were seen once. Sequencing was performed on peripheral blood. The source of these receptors is a woman under 40 with COVID-19, enrolled during active disease. CDR3s include the opening cysteine and the closing phenylalanine or tryptophan. The D gene is left open where the match is weak.

CDR3 protein: CASSQDSVGYGYTF; CDR3 DNA: TGTGCCAGCAGCCAGGACTCTGTCGGCTATGGCTACACCTTC; J gene: TRBJ1-2; V gene: TRBV5-4; D gene: NA
CDR3 protein: CASSSGQGFYEQYF; CDR3 DNA: TGTGCCAGCAGCTCGGGACAGGGTTTCTACGAGCAGTACTTC; J gene: TRBJ2-7; V gene: TRBV6-6; D gene: TRBD1
CDR3 protein: CAWSVEVLYEQYF; CDR3 DNA: TGTGCCTGGAGTGTCGAGGTCCTCTACGAGCAGTACTTC; J gene: TRBJ2-7; V gene: TRBV30; D gene: NA
CDR3 protein: CASSPRLGGRASEQFF; CDR3 DNA: TGTGCCAGCAGCCCGCGTTTGGGCGGGAGGGCTAGTGAGCAGTTCTTC; J gene: TRBJ2-1; V gene: TRBV5-4; D gene: TRBD2
CDR3 protein: CASSPTSAAYNEQFF; CDR3 DNA: TGTGCCAGCAGCCCGACTAGCGCAGCCTACAATGAGCAGTTCTTC; J gene: TRBJ2-1; V gene: TRBV7-6; D gene: TRBD2
CDR3 protein: CASSATSGSSEQFF; CDR3 DNA: TGCGCCAGCAGTGCGACTAGCGGGAGTTCCGAGCAGTTCTTC; J gene: TRBJ2-1; V gene: TRBV5-1; D gene: TRBD2
CDR3 protein: CASASRASYGYTF; CDR3 DNA: TGTGCCAGTGCTTCGAGGGCTAGCTATGGCTACACCTTC; J gene: TRBJ1-2; V gene: TRBV19; D gene: NA
CDR3 protein: CASSQDRDRAFF; CDR3 DNA: TGCGCCAGCAGCCAAGATAGGGACAGGGCTTTCTTT; J gene: TRBJ1-1; V gene: TRBV4-1; D gene: TRBD1
CDR3 protein: CASSYSWGEGPQHF; CDR3 DNA: TGTGCCAGCAGTTACTCATGGGGGGAGGGGCCCCAGCATTTT; J gene: TRBJ1-5; V gene: TRBV6-5; D gene: NA
CDR3 protein: CASTSLLGTSGTYNEQFF; CDR3 DNA: TGTGCCAGCACAAGTCTTTTAGGGACTAGCGGGACCTACAATGAGCAGTTCTTC; J gene: TRBJ2-1; V gene: TRBV28; D gene: TRBD2
CDR3 protein: CASSLNPQGRMMNTEAFF; CDR3 DNA: TGCGCCAGCAGCTTGAATCCCCAGGGCCGGATGATGAACACTGAAGCTTTCTTT; J gene: TRBJ1-1; V gene: TRBV5-1; D gene: NA
CDR3 protein: CAWSEGNWGQPQHF; CDR3 DNA: TGTGCCTGGAGTGAGGGGAATTGGGGTCAGCCCCAGCATTTT; J gene: TRBJ1-5; V gene: TRBV30; D gene: NA
CDR3 protein: CAWKEISEKLFF; CDR3 DNA: TGTGCCTGGAAGGAGATAAGTGAAAAACTGTTTTTT; J gene: TRBJ1-4; V gene: TRBV30; D gene: NA
CDR3 protein: CATREDGDNSPLHF; CDR3 DNA: TGTGCCACCAGGGAGGACGGAGATAATTCACCCCTCCACTTT; J gene: TRBJ1-6; V gene: TRBV24-1; D gene: NA
CDR3 protein: CASSLVGTSGSGETQYF; CDR3 DNA: TGCGCCAGCAGCCTGGTTGGGACTAGCGGGAGTGGGGAGACCCAGTACTTC; J gene: TRBJ2-5; V gene: TRBV5-1; D gene: TRBD2
CDR3 protein: CASSLDRGASYNEQFF; CDR3 DNA: TGTGCCAGCAGCTTAGATCGCGGGGCCTCCTACAATGAGCAGTTCTTC; J gene: TRBJ2-1; V gene: TRBV11-2; D gene: NA
CDR3 protein: CASSLMIHQNYGYTF; CDR3 DNA: TGTGCCAGCAGCTTGATGATTCACCAGAACTATGGCTACACCTTC; J gene: TRBJ1-2; V gene: TRBV5-4; D gene: NA
CDR3 protein: CAWGRGLTGELFF; CDR3 DNA: TGTGCCTGGGGCAGGGGGCTCACCGGGGAGCTGTTTTTT; J gene: TRBJ2-2; V gene: TRBV30; D gene: TRBD1
CDR3 protein: CASSPGLAGYNEQFF; CDR3 DNA: TGTGCCAGCAGCCCGGGACTAGCGGGGTACAATGAGCAGTTCTTC; J gene: TRBJ2-1; V gene: TRBV7-8; D gene: TRBD2
CDR3 protein: CAWMAQGTYEQYF; CDR3 DNA: TGTGCCTGGATGGCCCAGGGGACCTACGAGCAGTACTTC; J gene: TRBJ2-7; V gene: TRBV30; D gene: NA